The rows below give T cell receptor beta chains drawn from one sample of a study of CD8 T cells in Susac syndrome. Using its own MiXCR run on the immunoSEQ multiplex PCR reads, TCRdb lists one record per CDR3 protein. The sample has about 250,000 distinct CDR3 sequences, around 93% seen once. Sequenced: CD4+ T cells from PBMCs. These receptor sequences come from a human donor with multiple sclerosis. Each CDR3 is given with its conserved first and last residue. D genes are given only for firm matches. Rows may omit the clone size; those that give it use once, few, many or a size class.

14 | TRBJ1-5 | . | . | TRBV29-1 | CSVEEGGLGQPQHF | TGCAGCGTTGAAGAGGGCGGGTTGGGACAGCCCCAGCATTTT
14 | TRBJ2-5 | . | once | TRBV20-1 | CSARVAPNSETQYF | TGCAGTGCTAGAGTCGCACCAAACAGCGAGACCCAGTACTTC
16 | TRBJ1-5 | TRBD1 | once | TRBV25-1 | CASTQRGQGKAQPQHF | TGTGCCAGCACCCAACGCGGACAGGGGAAGGCCCAGCCCCAGCATTTT
14 | TRBJ1-2 | . | . | TRBV11-2 | CASSLGRERLGYTF | TGTGCCAGCAGCTTAGGCAGGGAGCGTCTTGGCTACACCTTC
17 | TRBJ2-5 | . | . | TRBV5-4 | CASSQRHGGRAGETQYF | TGTGCCAGCAGCCAAAGGCACGGGGGGCGGGCGGGAGAGACCCAGTACTTC
13 | TRBJ1-2 | . | . | TRBV25-1 | CASSETALQGYTF | TGTGCCAGCAGTGAAACAGCCCTGCAGGGCTACACCTTC
17 | TRBJ2-3 | TRBD1 | . | TRBV11-2 | CASSLTGGGGTTDTQYF | TGTGCCAGCAGCCTGACAGGGGGCGGAGGCACCACAGATACGCAGTATTTT
14 | TRBJ1-1 | . | . | TRBV18 | CASSPVRENTEAFF | TGTGCCAGCTCACCAGTCAGAGAGAACACTGAAGCTTTCTTT
14 | TRBJ1-1 | TRBD1 | . | TRBV29-1 | CSVSQQGVGTEAFF | TGCAGCGTTTCCCAACAGGGGGTGGGCACTGAAGCTTTCTTT
12 | TRBJ1-5 | . | . | TRBV11-2 | CASSLGSQPQHF | TGTGCCAGCAGCTTAGGGTCTCAGCCCCAGCATTTT
16 | TRBJ2-1 | TRBD2 | . | TRBV20-1 | CSARAAGTSGRYEQFF | TGCAGTGCTAGAGCTGCCGGGACTAGCGGGAGGTATGAGCAGTTCTTC
14 | TRBJ2-3 | . | . | TRBV6-5 | CASRFKGRTDTQYF | TGTGCCAGCCGGTTCAAGGGCCGCACAGATACGCAGTATTTT
14 | TRBJ1-4 | . | . | TRBV27 | CASSLGRRGEKLFF | TGTGCCAGCAGTTTGGGTAGGAGGGGTGAAAAACTGTTTTTT
15 | TRBJ2-1 | TRBD1 | . | TRBV6-5 | CASSYPDRVNNEQFF | TGTGCCAGCAGTTATCCGGACAGGGTCAACAATGAGCAGTTCTTC
15 | TRBJ1-4 | . | . | TRBV5-1 | CASSLALQINEKLFF | TGCGCCAGCAGCTTGGCTTTGCAGATTAATGAAAAACTGTTTTTT
16 | TRBJ1-1 | . | . | TRBV6-6 | CASSYSRTFSNTEAFF | TGTGCCAGCAGTTACTCCAGGACCTTTTCGAACACTGAAGCTTTCTTT
14 | TRBJ1-1 | TRBD1 | . | TRBV29-1 | CSVRPDRGYTEAFF | TGCAGCGTTCGCCCGGACAGGGGATACACTGAAGCTTTCTTT
15 | TRBJ1-3 | TRBD1 | . | TRBV3-1 | CASGIQGAAGNTIYF | TGTGCCAGCGGAATACAGGGGGCCGCTGGAAACACCATATATTTT
15 | TRBJ2-3 | . | . | TRBV7-9 | CASSLRASNADTQYF | TGTGCCAGCAGCTTGAGGGCTAGCAACGCAGATACGCAGTATTTT
12 | TRBJ1-1 | . | . | TRBV5-4 | CASSLSGREAFF | TGTGCCAGCAGCTTGAGCGGGAGGGAAGCTTTCTTT
16 | TRBJ1-5 | . | . | TRBV20-1 | CSAWDTGDISNQPQHF | TGCAGTGCCTGGGACACCGGGGACATTAGCAATCAGCCCCAGCATTTT
15 | TRBJ1-2 | TRBD1 | . | TRBV20-1 | CSARDRGTGNYGYTF | TGCAGTGCTAGAGACCGAGGGACAGGGAACTATGGCTACACCTTC
15 | TRBJ2-2 | . | . | TRBV19 | CASSFVGVISGELFF | TGTGCCAGTAGTTTTGTGGGAGTGATCTCCGGGGAGCTGTTTTTT
12 | TRBJ1-2 | . | . | TRBV2 | CASTQTNYGYTF | TGTGCCAGCACCCAGACGAACTATGGCTACACCTTC
16 | TRBJ2-2 | TRBD1 | . | TRBV5-1 | CASSPSGGVSTGELFF | TGCGCCAGCAGCCCTTCAGGGGGTGTGTCCACCGGGGAGCTGTTTTTT
16 | TRBJ1-3 | . | . | TRBV10-3 | CAISERGVLSGNTIYF | TGTGCCATCAGTGAGAGAGGGGTTCTCTCTGGAAACACCATATATTTT
16 | TRBJ1-5 | TRBD1 | . | TRBV30 | CAWSVPRRGLNQPQHF | TGTGCCTGGAGTGTACCGAGGAGGGGGCTTAATCAGCCCCAGCATTTT
14 | TRBJ2-1 | TRBD2 | . | TRBV12-3/TRBV12-4 | CASSTSGGAVEQFF | TGTGCCAGCAGTACTAGCGGGGGGGCCGTTGAGCAGTTCTTC
13 | TRBJ2-1 | . | . | TRBV20-1 | CSALGPYHNEQFF | TGCAGTGCTCTCGGACCCTACCACAATGAGCAGTTCTTC
15 | TRBJ2-7 | . | . | TRBV7-3 | CASSLTPVTSYEQYF | TGTGCCAGCAGCTTAACCCCGGTCACTTCCTACGAGCAGTACTTC
12 | TRBJ2-2 | . | . | TRBV24-1 | CATSPEAGELFF | TGTGCCACTTCGCCGGAGGCCGGGGAGCTGTTTTTT
11 | TRBJ2-5 | . | . | TRBV29-1 | CSVAIQETQYF | TGCAGCGTGGCCATCCAAGAGACCCAGTACTTC
20 | TRBJ2-1 | TRBD1 | . | TRBV14 | CASSQIPGQGYSVTGNEQFF | TGTGCCAGCAGCCAGATACCGGGACAGGGGTATAGCGTAACTGGAAATGAGCAGTTCTTC
17 | TRBJ2-3 | TRBD2 | . | TRBV4-2 | CASSQSPAGAGPDTQYF | TGTGCCAGCAGCCAATCACCAGCGGGAGCGGGACCAGATACGCAGTATTTT
13 | TRBJ2-2 | . | . | TRBV30 | CAWSSISTGELFF | TGTGCCTGGAGCTCAATTAGCACCGGGGAGCTGTTTTTT
14 | TRBJ2-7 | . | . | TRBV24-1 | CATSDQGRPYEQYF | TGTGCCACCAGTGATCAGGGGAGGCCCTACGAGCAGTACTTC
14 | TRBJ2-5 | . | . | TRBV20-1 | CSAPRGTEQETQYF | TGCAGTGCTCCTCGGGGGACCGAACAAGAGACCCAGTACTTC
13 | TRBJ2-5 | TRBD2 | . | TRBV29-1 | CSVGLAGGGTQYF | TGCAGCGTTGGACTAGCGGGTGGAGGGACCCAGTACTTC
14 | TRBJ1-2 | . | . | TRBV20-1 | CSARDVSGASGYTF | TGCAGTGCTAGAGATGTATCGGGGGCGAGCGGCTACACCTTC
15 | TRBJ1-2 | . | . | TRBV27 | CASSPGAARLVGYTF | TGTGCCAGCAGTCCCGGCGCAGCCAGGTTGGTGGGCTACACCTTC
14 | TRBJ2-7 | . | . | TRBV30 | CAWSTGKVSYEQYF | TGTGCCTGGAGTACAGGGAAGGTCTCCTACGAGCAGTACTTC
12 | TRBJ2-3 | . | . | TRBV12-3/TRBV12-4 | CASSLSKDTQYF | TGTGCCAGCAGTTTGTCGAAAGATACGCAGTATTTT
13 | TRBJ2-3 | . | . | TRBV7-9 | CASSRLRTDTQYF | TGTGCCAGCAGCCGGCTGCGCACAGATACGCAGTATTTT
13 | TRBJ2-7 | . | . | TRBV6-5 | CASSSPTGREQYF | TGTGCCAGCAGTTCGCCAACGGGGAGAGAGCAGTACTTC
14 | TRBJ2-4 | . | . | TRBV18 | CASSQTGSKNIQYF | TGTGCCAGCTCACAGACGGGAAGCAAAAACATTCAGTACTTC